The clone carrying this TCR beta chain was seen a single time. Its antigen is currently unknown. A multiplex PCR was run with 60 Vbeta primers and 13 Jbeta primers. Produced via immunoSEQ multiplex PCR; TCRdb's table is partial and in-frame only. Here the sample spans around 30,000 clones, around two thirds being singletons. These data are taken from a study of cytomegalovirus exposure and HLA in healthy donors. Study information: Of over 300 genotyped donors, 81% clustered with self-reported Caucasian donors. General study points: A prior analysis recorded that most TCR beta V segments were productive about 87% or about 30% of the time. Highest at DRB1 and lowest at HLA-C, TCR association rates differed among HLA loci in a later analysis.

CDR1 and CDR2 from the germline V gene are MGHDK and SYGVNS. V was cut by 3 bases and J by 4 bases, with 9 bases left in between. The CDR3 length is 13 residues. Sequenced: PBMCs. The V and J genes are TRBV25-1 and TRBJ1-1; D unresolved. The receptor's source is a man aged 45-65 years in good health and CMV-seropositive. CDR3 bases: TGTGCCAGCAGTGATTCACGGAGCACTGAAGCTTTCTTT. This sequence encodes CASSDSRSTEAFF.